This TCR beta chain was documented in a study of blood T cell repertoires in COVID-19. Overall study context: The United States, Italy and Spain supplied acute and convalescent COVID-19 samples. T cells, B-cell-depleted T cells, or PBMCs provided the cDNA or gDNA that served as material.

In the original analysis: Reference gene primer amplification gave estimated nucleated cell counts. The method was immunoSEQ multiplex PCR; TCRdb's version includes in-frame clones alone and lacks a portion of them. The DNA gave D and trimming, while V, J and clone size come from that table. The sample includes about 140,000 clones, 85% to 90% seen only once; the top ten take approximately 11%. The junction had 5 bases not matched to a gene; V was cut back by 3 bases and J by 8 bases. Germline CDR1 is SGHNT and CDR2 is YYREEE (reference sequence). The CDR3 contains 14 residues. Source material: peripheral blood. This TCR was sampled from a woman aged 80 or older with acute or convalescent COVID-19. The chain couples TRBV5-4 to TRBJ1-4; TRBD1 aligns across 9 bases. CDR3 in DNA: TGTGCCAGCAGCTCGGGACAGGGTGTCGAAAAACTGTTTTTT. Protein product: CASSSGQGVEKLFF.